This entry lists 30 T cell receptor beta chains sequenced from one sample in a study of T cell responses to AZD1222 COVID-19 vaccine. Sequenced by immunoSEQ multiplex PCR; TCRdb stores in-frame clones only, minus some. This sample has 45,000 to 70,000 clones; 70% to 90% occur once, and the top ten carry over 15%. Sample: peripheral blood, taken on day 0 of AZD1222 vaccination. The receptor source for this set is an adult in good health.

With regard to this clone: The sample holds other DNA sequences that translate to the same CDR3. The genes are TRBV10-3 and TRBJ1-1, with a weak D call TRBD1 (5 bases). V lost 6 bases, J lost 1 base, and 6 bases lay in between. In germline, CDR1 is ENHRY, CDR2 SYGVKD. The CDR3 spans 12 residues. The CDR3 loop is CAISGGNTEAFF. DNA for the CDR3: TGTGCCATCAGCGGGGGGAACACTGAAGCTTTCTTT.

This chain links TRBV30 with TRBJ2-7, with 8 nucleotides matching TRBD1. The CDR3 is 12 amino acids. Trimming took 1 base from V and 5 from J; bases not matched to a gene: 1. Germline V lookup: CDR1 GTSNPN, CDR2 SVGIG (reference sequence). The CDR3 bases are TGTGCCTGGAGTGGGACAGGGCACGAGCAGTACTTC. It yields the protein CAWSGTGHEQYF.

The chain carries TRBV7-3 and TRBJ2-3; maybe TRBD2 (5 bases). The V end lost 3 bases, the J end lost 4 bases, and 17 bases lay between the germline ends. The CDR3 extends over 16 amino acids. Looked up from germline, CDR1 is SGHTA and CDR2 is FQGTGA. This CDR3 reads CASSFGGRPGADTQYF. The CDR3 coding sequence is TGTGCCAGCAGCTTTGGAGGTAGGCCTGGCGCAGATACGCAGTATTTT.

V usage is TRBV5-1 and J usage is TRBJ2-1, with D possibly TRBD1 on 6 matching bases. CDR1 is SGHRS, CDR2 YFSETQ, per germline. This CDR3 has 15 amino acids. V was clipped by 1 base and J by 4 bases, with 12 bases between them. The CDR3 nucleotides read TGCGCCAGCAGCTTGTTCCCCACAGGGTACAATGAGCAGTTCTTC. Its protein is CASSLFPTGYNEQFF.

The chain carries TRBV27 and TRBJ2-7, with 11 bases aligning to TRBD2. This CDR3 is built from 15 residues. Germline V gene data show CDR1 as MNHEY and CDR2 as SMNVEV (reference sequence). After removal of 3 bases from V and 4 bases from J, the junction contained 5 bases not matched to a gene. The CDR3 here is CASSFMASGRYEQYF. The CDR3 DNA follows: TGTGCCAGCAGTTTTATGGCTAGCGGGAGGTACGAGCAGTACTTC.

The V gene is TRBV5-4, the J gene TRBJ2-3; the match to TRBD1 covers 8 bases. V lost 6 bases, J lost 3 bases, and 9 bases stayed unmatched. Germline V CDR1 and CDR2: SGHNT, YYREEE (reference sequence). The CDR3 is 15 residues long. The CDR3 protein is CASNNWDRRTDTQYF. The CDR3 DNA sequence: TGTGCCAGCAACAACTGGGACAGGAGAACAGATACGCAGTATTTT.

This rearrangement joins TRBV29-1 to TRBJ1-3; 7 nucleotides match TRBD1. Germline-derived CDR1 and CDR2 are SQVTM and ANQGSEA. The CDR3 is 14 amino acids. Trimming at V came to 7 bases and at J to 1 base, leaving 7 bases not matched to a gene. The CDR3 sequence is CSGRQGFSGNTIYF. In DNA, the CDR3 is TGCAGCGGGCGACAGGGTTTTTCTGGAAACACCATATATTTT.

The chain carries TRBV2 and TRBJ1-1, with unresolved D. V lost 7 bases, J lost 5 bases, and 17 bases lay in between. The CDR3 loop spans 14 amino acids. The germline CDR1 and CDR2 sequences are SNHLY and FYNNEI. The CDR3 protein is CASMRSRPGTEAFF. DNA for the CDR3: TGTGCCAGCATGAGGTCCCGTCCGGGGACTGAAGCTTTCTTT.

The chain recombines TRBV6-7 with TRBJ1-4, with 8 bases that match TRBD1. TRBV6-7 is annotated as an ORF whose role is uncertain. CDR3 length equals 17 residues. The V segment lost 2 bases and the J segment 2 bases; nucleotides outside the gene matches: 7. DNA for the CDR3: TGTGCCAGCAGTTACGGGACAGGAAGGAGGACTAATGAAAAACTGTTTTTT. It yields the protein CASSYGTGRRTNEKLFF.

The J gene is TRBJ1-6, the V gene TRBV20-1; D is unresolved. This CDR3 is 14 amino acids long. V was cut by 3 bases and J by 5 bases, with 11 bases left in between. The germline gives CDR1 DFQATT, CDR2 SNEGSKA (reference sequence). The CDR3 DNA follows: TGCAGTGCTAGTCAGACGGGAAATAATTCACCCCTCCACTTT. It codes for CSASQTGNNSPLHF.

The rearrangement uses TRBV18 and TRBJ1-1; maybe TRBD1 (5 bases). V gave up 4 bases and J gave up 5 bases, with 17 bases separating them. This CDR3 has 15 amino acids. Looked up from germline, CDR1 is KGHSH and CDR2 is LQKENI. The CDR3 sequence is CASSLDESRGTEAFF. In DNA form, the CDR3 reads TGTGCCAGCTCACTTGATGAGTCCCGGGGGACTGAAGCTTTCTTT.

The chain carries TRBV6-1 and TRBJ2-2; D unresolved. This CDR3 comprises 17 residues. Germline values: CDR1 MNHNS, CDR2 SASEGT. V was trimmed by 0 bases and J by 1 base, leaving 12 bases between them. The CDR3 region has the DNA TGTGCCAGCAGTGAAGCCAGATATAGCAGGAACACCGGGGAGCTGTTTTTT. Translating gives CASSEARYSRNTGELFF.

V gene TRBV7-3 combines with J gene TRBJ2-3; 9 bases map to TRBD2. Losses at the gene ends were 4 bases for V and 5 bases for J; bases not matched to a gene: 7. The CDR3 is 15 residues long. Germline CDR1 and CDR2: SGHTA and FQGTGA. The CDR3 nucleotides read TGTGCCAGCAGCTGGGGCGGGAGGGCCGAAGATACGCAGTATTTT. It encodes CASSWGGRAEDTQYF.

The V gene is TRBV7-2, the J gene TRBJ2-5, with 10 positions matching TRBD2. Per germline, CDR1 SGHTA and CDR2 FQGNSA. V was clipped by 1 base and J by 0 bases; unmatched bases: 2. This CDR3 has 16 residues. The CDR3 spells CASSLGTSGNQETQYF. As DNA, the CDR3 is TGTGCCAGCAGCTTAGGGACTAGCGGAAACCAAGAGACCCAGTACTTC.

This clone has just a few counts. J is TRBJ1-5 and V is TRBV15, with TRBD1 matching over 7 bases. Unmatched junction bases numbered 7, after V lost 1 base and J lost 10 bases. The CDR3 covers 14 residues. Germline CDR1 LNHNV, CDR2 YYDKDF (reference sequence). CDR3 loop: CATSRGQGTDPQHF. In DNA, the CDR3 is TGTGCCACCAGCAGAGGACAGGGCACTGATCCCCAGCATTTT.

The genes are TRBV24-1 and TRBJ1-5; D uncertain. V was cut by 4 bases and J by 3 bases, with 9 bases left in between. Germline CDR1 is KGHDR and CDR2 is SFDVKD. The CDR3 extends over 14 amino acids. The CDR3 loop is CATSEYRDNQPQHF. The CDR3 bases are TGTGCCACCAGTGAGTACAGAGACAATCAGCCCCAGCATTTT.

The chain employs TRBV25-1 and TRBJ1-2, with D possibly being TRBD1 (5 bases). This CDR3 is 12 amino acids long. Germline V lookup: CDR1 MGHDK, CDR2 SYGVNS. Between the trimmed V and J ends, which lost 3 bases and 6 bases, there was a span of 8 bases. DNA for the CDR3: TGTGCCAGCAGTGATCAGGGAGATGGCTACACCTTC. Its protein is CASSDQGDGYTF.

V gene TRBV6-5 combines with J gene TRBJ1-5, with 8 bases that match TRBD1. The CDR3 contains 15 residues. The junction had 8 bases not matched to a gene; V was cut back by 8 bases and J by 2 bases. Germline CDR1 reads MNHEY; CDR2 reads SVGAGI. The CDR3 reads CASRSQGAGNQPQHF. The CDR3 DNA sequence: TGTGCCAGCCGAAGTCAGGGGGCTGGCAATCAGCCCCAGCATTTT.

The CDR3 reads CASSLYSGLDEKLFF. CDR3 nucleotides: TGTGCCAGCAGCTTGTATTCGGGGCTCGATGAAAAACTGTTTTTT. This sequence joins TRBV5-4 and TRBJ1-4, with D perhaps matching TRBD1 (5 bases). This CDR3 has 15 amino acids. Germline CDR1 reads SGHNT; CDR2 reads YYREEE (reference sequence). Trimming removed 1 base at V and 6 bases at J, with 13 bases between. Full variable domain (outside the CDR3, taken from reference TRBV5-4 and TRBJ1-4): ETGVTQSPTHLIKTRGQQVTLRCSSQSGHNTVSWYQQALGQGPQFIFQYYREEENGRGNFPPRFSGLQFPNYSSELNVNALELDDSALYLCASSLYSGLDEKLFFGSGTQLSVL.

The chain links TRBV7-2 to TRBJ1-3; a possible D gene is TRBD1 (5 bases). The V gene's germline CDR1 is SGHTA and CDR2 FQGNSA. Between the trimmed V and J ends, which lost 1 base and 3 bases, there was a span of 7 bases. This CDR3 region has 14 residues. This CDR3 is CASSLGGVGNTIYF. The CDR3 nucleotides read TGTGCCAGCAGCTTAGGGGGGGTTGGAAACACCATATATTTT.

The chain joins TRBV12-3 or TRBV12-4 to TRBJ2-3; D is unresolved. Trimming cost V 5 bases and J 7 bases, with 7 bases left between them. The CDR3 totals 11 residues. The DNA for the CDR3 is TGTGCCAGCAGTATGGGTCATACGCAGTATTTT. This translates into CASSMGHTQYF.

The rearrangement joins TRBV3-1 (or the pseudogene TRBV3-2) to TRBJ2-5, with D unresolved. The ends were cut back, 4 bases at V and 0 bases at J, with 6 bases in the middle. This CDR3 has 13 amino acids. Germline loops: CDR1 LGHDT, CDR2 YNNKEL (reference sequence). The CDR3 here is CASSLPYQETQYF. The CDR3 coding sequence is TGTGCCAGCAGCCTTCCTTACCAAGAGACCCAGTACTTC.

The V call is TRBV7-3, the J call TRBJ2-3; TRBD2 matches at 9 bases. Germline trimming cut 2 bases from V and 5 bases from J; bases unmatched to any gene: 8. The length of the CDR3 is 16 residues. Germline-derived CDR1 and CDR2 are SGHTA and FQGTGA. CDR3 in amino acids: CASSLQSSGNRDTQYF. DNA for the CDR3: TGTGCCAGCAGCTTACAGTCTAGCGGGAATAGAGATACGCAGTATTTT.

V and J are TRBV4-1 and TRBJ1-6; D ambiguous. Germline CDR1 and CDR2: MGHRA and YSYEKL. This CDR3 region has 17 residues. The V and J ends lost 0 bases and 3 bases respectively, with 12 bases between them. The chain's CDR3 is CASSQEPLTGYNSPLHF. For the CDR3, the DNA is TGCGCCAGCAGCCAAGAACCTCTCACGGGCTATAATTCACCCCTCCACTTT.

The V call is TRBV14, the J call TRBJ2-7; no reliable D call. The V gene's germline CDR1 is SGHDN and CDR2 FVKESK. V lost 8 bases to trimming and J lost 3 bases, with 20 bases between them. CDR3 length equals 15 residues. The CDR3, as DNA: TGTGCCAGCGGACCGTCTCAGTGGGAAGGCTACGAGCAGTACTTC. It specifies CASGPSQWEGYEQYF.

The rearrangement links TRBV10-3 to TRBJ1-5; TRBD1 might be the D (5 bases). Germline lookup yields CDR1 ENHRY and CDR2 SYGVKD. This CDR3 has 15 residues. Trimming took 0 bases from V and 1 from J, leaving 7 bases between them. The CDR3 is CAISESRDSNQPQHF. CDR3 DNA: TGTGCCATCAGTGAGTCGCGGGACAGCAATCAGCCCCAGCATTTT.

This chain links TRBV6-4 with TRBJ1-5; D unclear. Deletions cut 0 bases from V and 3 bases from J, with 3 bases between. Per germline, CDR1 MRHNA and CDR2 SNTAGT. The CDR3 is 13 amino acids. CDR3 in DNA: TGTGCCAGCAGTGACTCGGACAATCAGCCCCAGCATTTT. This encodes CASSDSDNQPQHF.

This clone was detected once. The CDR3 here is CASSQVQGSDEQFF. The DNA of the CDR3 is TGCGCCAGCAGCCAAGTACAGGGGTCGGATGAGCAGTTCTTC. V and J are TRBV4-3 and TRBJ2-1; TRBD1 agrees at 7 bases. V dropped 1 base and J dropped 8; count of bases not matched to a gene: 5. The CDR3 spans 14 residues. The germline V gene has CDR1 LGHNA and CDR2 YSLEER.

The V and J genes are TRBV6-5 and TRBJ1-2; perhaps TRBD1 as D (5 bases). This CDR3 spans 13 amino acids. Germline V gene lookup returns CDR1 MNHEY and CDR2 SVGAGI. V lost 7 bases, J lost 8 bases, and 17 bases lay in between. CDR3 sequence: CASTRGGSVGYTF. Written as DNA, the CDR3 is TGTGCCAGCACCCGGGGGGGGAGCGTGGGCTACACCTTC.

The V call is TRBV3-1 (or the pseudogene TRBV3-2), the J call TRBJ2-1; D is uncertain. Trimming took off 4 bases at V and 7 bases at J, with 17 bases between the two ends. This CDR3 is built from 15 residues. Germline CDR1 and CDR2: LGHDT and YNNKEL (reference sequence). In nucleotides, the CDR3 is TGTGCCAGCAGCCCTCGCCCGGCCCTGGGGAATGAGCAGTTCTTC. Translation gives CASSPRPALGNEQFF.